This is a list of T cell receptor beta chains from one sample in a study of blood T cells in healthy people across ages. Using its own MiXCR run on the 5' RACE reads, TCRdb lists one record per CDR3 protein. The data contain fewer than 800,000 distinct CDR3 sequences, roughly 25% of them singletons. These same data were also listed under a study on T cells of mothers and their children.

Sample: blood. The receptors stem from a boy younger than 18 in good health. Both conserved end residues are part of each CDR3. A D gene is named only where the DNA matches it firmly. Rows give clone size only sometimes, using once, few, many, or a class for an expanded clone.

V gene	J gene	D gene	clone size	CDR3 DNA	CDR3 protein
TRBV2	TRBJ1-2	NA	NA	TGTGCCAGTCATTCACTCGAGACCGTGCTCTATGGCTACACCTTC	CASHSLETVLYGYTF
TRBV7-3	TRBJ2-2	NA	NA	TGTGCCAGCAGCGTTAACTTTCCCGGGGAGCTGTTTTTT	CASSVNFPGELFF
TRBV5-1	TRBJ2-7	TRBD1	NA	TGCGCCAGCAGCTTGCCCAATGACAGGGGAGAGAAGCAGTACTTC	CASSLPNDRGEKQYF
TRBV6-2/TRBV6-3	TRBJ2-1	NA	few	TGTGCCAGCAGGGACAGATACAATGAGCAGTTCTTC	CASRDRYNEQFF
TRBV11-3	TRBJ2-2	TRBD1	once	TGTGCCAGCAGCTTGGGGACAGGGCACACCGGGGAGCTGTTTTTT	CASSLGTGHTGELFF
TRBV27	TRBJ2-1	TRBD1	NA	TGTGCCAGCAGTCAATGGACAGGCAGTAGAAATGAGCAGTTCTTC	CASSQWTGSRNEQFF
TRBV15	TRBJ2-7	NA	NA	TGTGCCACGCGGGACAGCCCCGGATACGAGCAGTACTTC	CATRDSPGYEQYF
TRBV7-8	TRBJ2-3	TRBD2	few	TGTGCCAGCAGCCCCCTAGTTGGAGCGGGGGGGCTAGTTGAGGATACGCAGTATTTT	CASSPLVGAGGLVEDTQYF
TRBV15	TRBJ2-1	NA	NA	TGTGCCACCAGCGCAAAAGAGGTCCACAATGAGCAGTTCTTC	CATSAKEVHNEQFF
TRBV20-1	TRBJ2-3	NA	NA	TGCAGTGCTAGATCCCGATGGAGGGAGGCAGATACGCAGTATTTT	CSARSRWREADTQYF
TRBV7-6	TRBJ2-7	NA	few	TGTGCCAGCAGGCCTAACCTAGCCTCCTACGAGCAGTACTTC	CASRPNLASYEQYF
TRBV28	TRBJ2-1	NA	once	TGTGCCAGCAGTTTATTTGCAGGGCCAAGCTCCTACAATGAGCAGTTCTTC	CASSLFAGPSSYNEQFF
TRBV5-1	TRBJ2-5	NA	few	TGCGCCAGCAGCGTAGCCTTGGAGACCCAGTACTTC	CASSVALETQYF
TRBV7-7	TRBJ2-1	NA	few	TGTGCTAGCAGCTTAAATCCCGCGGTTGAGCAGTTCTTC	CASSLNPAVEQFF
TRBV29-1	TRBJ2-5	NA	NA	TGCAGCGTTGATGCGACAAACTCACCTGTAAGCCAAGAGACCCAGTACTTC	CSVDATNSPVSQETQYF
TRBV12-3/TRBV12-4	TRBJ2-3	NA	few	TGTGCCAGCAGGCCCACAGGCGTTCCAGATACGCAGTATTTT	CASRPTGVPDTQYF
TRBV13	TRBJ2-2	NA	NA	TGTGCCAGCAGCTCCAGGAGTTTCACCGGGGAGCTGTTTTTT	CASSSRSFTGELFF
TRBV20-1	TRBJ1-1	NA	few	TGCAGTGCTAGCGGTGGGGGCCTTAACACTGAAGCTTTCTTT	CSASGGGLNTEAFF
TRBV28	TRBJ1-6	NA	NA	TGTGCCAGTCGTGGGCTTATGGGGAATAATTCACCCCTCCACTTT	CASRGLMGNNSPLHF
TRBV12-3/TRBV12-4	TRBJ1-2	NA	few	TGTGCCAGCAGTTTTCGGGCCGCTAACTATGGCTACACCTTC	CASSFRAANYGYTF
TRBV7-8	TRBJ1-5	NA	NA	TGTGCCAGCAGCTTAGACCGACTCCTTACATATAGCAATCAGCCCCAGCATTTT	CASSLDRLLTYSNQPQHF
TRBV4-2	TRBJ2-2	NA	NA	TGTGCCAGCAGCCAAGATTGGCGAGGGGCCGGGGAGCTGTTTTTT	CASSQDWRGAGELFF
TRBV15	TRBJ2-1	NA	few	TGTGCCACCAGCAGAGATCTAGGCTCCTACAATGAGCAGTTCTTC	CATSRDLGSYNEQFF
TRBV3-1	TRBJ2-5	TRBD2	NA	TGTGCCAGCAGCCAGCGGGAGGGGAGGAAGACCCAGTACTTC	CASSQREGRKTQYF
TRBV6-6	TRBJ1-2	NA	NA	TGTGCCAGCAGTTACTCGGGAGTATCGGGCTATGGCTACACCTTC	CASSYSGVSGYGYTF
TRBV24-1	TRBJ2-1	NA	few	TGTGCCACCCTCAGCACCTACAATGAGCAGTTCTTC	CATLSTYNEQFF
TRBV6-1	TRBJ2-5	NA	NA	TGTGCCAGCAGTGAGGCGGGGGCTGGTGAGACCCAGTACTTC	CASSEAGAGETQYF
TRBV5-1	TRBJ1-2	NA	NA	TGCGCCAGCAGCTTGGATGGCAGCAACTATGGCTACACCTTC	CASSLDGSNYGYTF
TRBV3-1	TRBJ2-5	TRBD2	few	TGTGCCAGCAGCCAAAATAGCGGGGGAAAGACCCAGTACTTC	CASSQNSGGKTQYF
TRBV3-1	TRBJ2-4	TRBD2	NA	TGTGCCAGCAGCCAAGACTTGCTAGCGGGAGCCAAAAACATTCAGTACTTC	CASSQDLLAGAKNIQYF
TRBV20-1	TRBJ1-1	TRBD1	NA	TGCAGTGCTTCAACTCAGGGGGACACTGAAGCTTTCTTT	CSASTQGDTEAFF
TRBV7-8	TRBJ2-3	NA	NA	TGTGCCAGCAGCTTAAGATTGATAGGAGGGATGGATACGCAGTATTTT	CASSLRLIGGMDTQYF